This T cell receptor beta chain was documented in a study of T cells in Graves' hyperthyroidism and ophthalmopathy (dated by TCRdb to the late 2010s). Study-wide context: Peripheral blood samples were taken at the time of initial diagnosis, prior to any treatment. To identify TCR V-J signatures that set the groups apart, the researchers used a discovery cohort of 100 or so patients, made up of roughly 45 with Graves' ophthalmopathy and about 55 with stable Graves' hyperthyroidism. Prospective prediction of ophthalmopathy was tested in an independent validation cohort consisting of roughly 19 hyperthyroidism patients and 15 to 17 patients who later progressed to ophthalmopathy. For training and testing, the 100 or so patients in the discovery cohort were randomly divided in a 7:3 ratio. Thyroid tissue and blood T-cell repertoires from about six Graves' hyperthyroidism patients were also compared in the study. After blood sampling, hyperthyroidism patients were treated with methimazole at a starting dose of 30 mg daily, and ophthalmopathy patients were treated with high-dose intravenous methylprednisolone. The paper describes TCR Vbeta CDR3 sequencing of 120 to 150 peripheral blood samples, made up of 43 ophthalmopathy patients, around 73 hyperthyroidism patients and 17 progressor patients. Paper-wide results and their limitations: No statistical method was used to fix the sample size in advance, and group allocation was not hidden from the investigators. Most expanded thyroid clonotypes (frequency above 0.001) were also detected in blood, a finding suggesting that blood repertoires may reflect thyroid immune responses. Ophthalmopathy was separated from stable hyperthyroidism by a 13 V-J signature model, with over 85% sensitivity and around 81% specificity obtained in cross-validation and 80%/75% obtained in testing. In validation, progression to ophthalmopathy was predicted by the model with almost 71% sensitivity and roughly 76% specificity, a median of 6.5 months before onset.

The TCR beta CDR3 regions were amplified from the RNA transcripts. A first-round RT-PCR of the TCR CDR3 used the HTBI primer set with the Qiagen OneStep RT-PCR kit. Libraries were constructed in a second round of multiplex PCR, after which size selection and purification were performed. Paired-end sequencing of the libraries was performed with 100 bp reads on an Illumina HiSeq2000. From the authors' description of their analysis: Raw data were processed with SOAPnuke, discarding reads with adapters, uncalled bases, mean Phred below 15, or no exact constant-primer or identifier match. High-quality paired reads were merged using COPE v1.2.5, and each unique nucleotide sequence was defined as a clonotype. MiTCR v1.1 was used to align the clonotypes against IMGT TRBV, TRBD and TRBJ reference segments. The analysis was restricted to V-J combinations with a frequency above 0.0001, which together covered 99% to 99.2% of the repertoires. The TCS score was defined as F50 (clonal expansion) divided by E x V (chaos), with BLOSUM62-based TCRdist calculated between CDR3 peptides within each V-J. Welch's t-statistics and random forest reduced 450 to 600 V-J features to under 15, which were used in a naive Bayes classifier (R e1071). TCRdb reanalyzed the raw reads on its own, using fastp at Q25 for trimming and MiXCR for clone calling, and kept in-frame beta chains. Identical CDR3 proteins give one entry, which carries the most common genes and DNA. What appears here as the V and J calls and clone size reflects TCRdb's work, not the paper's. The sample profile shows about 700,000 distinct CDR3 sequences; less than 15% of them were found once. Jointly, the top ten make up roughly 10% of the sample.

CDR3 length: 14 amino acids, cysteine to phenylalanine. This entry keeps only the CDR3 DNA: 42 bases, framed from base 1. Relative to germline, V is 3 bases shorter and J is 4 bases shorter, with 13 bases between their ends. Based on the germline V gene (reference sequence), the CDR1 and CDR2 sequences are WNHNN and SYGVQD. On this clonotype: Its antigen has not been determined. No base qualities exist here, and no much larger clone lies one base off it.

Graves' hyperthyroidism was defined as stable when no progression to ophthalmopathy occurred over 18 months of follow-up. Hyperthyroidism patients were newly diagnosed, with disease duration under 2 months, and aged 18 to 65 years. The study excluded patients with uncontrolled infections, other autoimmune diseases, pregnancy or lactation. Diagnoses relied on clinical symptoms, serum thyroxine and TRAb, thyroid ultrasound and orbital computed tomography. PBMCs were isolated from around 10 ml of fresh peripheral blood by Ficoll-Paque density gradient centrifugation. Total RNA was extracted with Trizol reagent, and quality was checked on an Agilent 2100 Bioanalyzer.

The sequence came from a woman aged 18-29 years with Graves' hyperthyroidism. What was sequenced was blood. The V and J segments used are TRBV10-1 and TRBJ2-7; the D gene is possibly TRBD2, with 6 bases matching. The nucleotides read TGCGCCAGCAGTGATTCGGGAGTCGGATACGAGCAGTACTTC. The resulting protein is CASSDSGVGYEQYF.